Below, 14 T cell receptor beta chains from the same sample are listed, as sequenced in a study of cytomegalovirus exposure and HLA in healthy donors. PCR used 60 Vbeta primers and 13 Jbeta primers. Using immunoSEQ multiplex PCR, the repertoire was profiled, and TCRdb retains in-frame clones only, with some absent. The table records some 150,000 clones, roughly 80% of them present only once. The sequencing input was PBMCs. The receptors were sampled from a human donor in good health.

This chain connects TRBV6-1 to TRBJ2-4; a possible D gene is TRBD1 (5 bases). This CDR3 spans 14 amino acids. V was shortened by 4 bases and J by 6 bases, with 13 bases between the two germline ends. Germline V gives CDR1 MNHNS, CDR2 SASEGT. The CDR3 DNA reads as TGTGCCAGCAGTGTCCTGGGCCAGGGAAACATTCAGTACTTC. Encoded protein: CASSVLGQGNIQYF.

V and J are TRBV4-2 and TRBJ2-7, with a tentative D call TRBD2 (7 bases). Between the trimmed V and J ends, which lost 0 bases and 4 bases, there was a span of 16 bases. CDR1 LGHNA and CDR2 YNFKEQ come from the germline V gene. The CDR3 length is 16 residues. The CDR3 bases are TGTGCCAGCAGCCAAGATCGGGGAGGGGGGGCATACGAGCAGTACTTC. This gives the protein CASSQDRGGGAYEQYF.

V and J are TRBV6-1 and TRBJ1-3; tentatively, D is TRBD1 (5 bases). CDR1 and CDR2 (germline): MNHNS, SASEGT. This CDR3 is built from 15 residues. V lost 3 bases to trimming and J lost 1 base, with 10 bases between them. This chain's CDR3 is CASSDYAGSGNTIYF. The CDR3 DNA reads TGTGCCAGCAGTGATTACGCAGGGTCTGGAAACACCATATATTTT.

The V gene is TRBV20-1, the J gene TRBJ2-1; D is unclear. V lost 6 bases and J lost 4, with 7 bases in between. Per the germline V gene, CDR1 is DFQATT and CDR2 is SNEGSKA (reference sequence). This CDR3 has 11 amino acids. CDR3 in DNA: TGCAGTGCAGACACTTACAATGAGCAGTTCTTC. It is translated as CSADTYNEQFF.

The CDR3 sequence: CASSYSPPLAGGSLFF. The CDR3 nucleotides are TGTGCCAGCAGTTACTCCCCTCCACTAGCGGGAGGGTCATTGTTCTTC. The chain is built from TRBV6-5 and TRBJ2-1, with TRBD2 matching 13 bases. This CDR3 has 16 amino acids. Germline lookup yields CDR1 MNHEY and CDR2 SVGAGI. V trimming: 0 bases; J trimming: 15 bases; junction bases outside the gene matches: 11.

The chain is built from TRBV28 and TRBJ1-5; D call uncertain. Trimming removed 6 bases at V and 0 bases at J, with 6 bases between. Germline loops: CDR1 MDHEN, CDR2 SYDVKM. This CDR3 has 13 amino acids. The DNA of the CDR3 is TGTGCCAGCAGAAGCTATAGCAATCAGCCCCAGCATTTT. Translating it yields CASRSYSNQPQHF. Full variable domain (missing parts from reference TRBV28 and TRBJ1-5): DVKVTQSSRYLVKRTGEKVFLECVQDMDHENMFWYRQDPGLGLRLIYFSYDVKMKEKGDIPEGYSVSREKKERFSLILESASTNQTSMYLCASRSYSNQPQHFGDGTRLSIL.

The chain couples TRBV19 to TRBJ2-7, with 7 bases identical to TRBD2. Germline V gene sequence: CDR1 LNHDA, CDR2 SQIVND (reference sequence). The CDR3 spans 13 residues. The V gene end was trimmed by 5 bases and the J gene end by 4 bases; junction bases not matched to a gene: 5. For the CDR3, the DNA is TGTGCCAGTAGTGACAGCGGGGAATACGAGCAGTACTTC. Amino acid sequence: CASSDSGEYEQYF.

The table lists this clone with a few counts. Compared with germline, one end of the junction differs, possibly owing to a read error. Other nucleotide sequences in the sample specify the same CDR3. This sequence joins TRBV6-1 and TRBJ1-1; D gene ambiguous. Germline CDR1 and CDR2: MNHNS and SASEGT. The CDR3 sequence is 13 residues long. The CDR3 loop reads CASRVTGNTEAFF. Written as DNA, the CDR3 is TGTGCCAGCAGAGTGACGGGGAACACTGAGGCTTTCTTT.

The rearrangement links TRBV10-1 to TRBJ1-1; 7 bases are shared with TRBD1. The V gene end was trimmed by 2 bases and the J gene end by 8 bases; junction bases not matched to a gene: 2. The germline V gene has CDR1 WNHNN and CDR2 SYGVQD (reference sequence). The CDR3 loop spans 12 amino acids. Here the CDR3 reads CASSEPGQEAFF. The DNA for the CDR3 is TGCGCCAGCAGTGAGCCGGGACAGGAAGCTTTCTTT.

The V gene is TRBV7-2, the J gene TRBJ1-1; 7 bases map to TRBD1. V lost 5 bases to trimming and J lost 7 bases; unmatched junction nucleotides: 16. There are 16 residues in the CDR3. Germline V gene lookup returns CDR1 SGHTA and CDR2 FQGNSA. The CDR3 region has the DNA TGTGCCAGCAGCGTTCCCGCCACAGGGGCTAGGGGTGAAGCTTTCTTT. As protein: CASSVPATGARGEAFF.

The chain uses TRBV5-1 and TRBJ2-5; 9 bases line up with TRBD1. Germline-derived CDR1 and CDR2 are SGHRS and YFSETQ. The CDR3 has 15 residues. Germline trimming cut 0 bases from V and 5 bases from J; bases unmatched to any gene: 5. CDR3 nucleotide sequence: TGCGCCAGCAGCTTGGTTGAGACAGGGGGGGAGACCCAGTACTTC. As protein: CASSLVETGGETQYF.

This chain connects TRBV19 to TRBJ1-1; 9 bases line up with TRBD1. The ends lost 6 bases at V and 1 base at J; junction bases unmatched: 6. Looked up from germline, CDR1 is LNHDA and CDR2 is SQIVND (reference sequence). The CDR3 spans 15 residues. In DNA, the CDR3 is TGTGCCAGTAGACCGGACAGGGGTAGGAACACTGAAGCTTTCTTT. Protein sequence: CASRPDRGRNTEAFF.

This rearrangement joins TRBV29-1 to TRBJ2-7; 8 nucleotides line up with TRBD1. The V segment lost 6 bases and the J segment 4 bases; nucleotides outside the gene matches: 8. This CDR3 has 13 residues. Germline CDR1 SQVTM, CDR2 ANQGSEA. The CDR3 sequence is CSVNRQGNYEQYF. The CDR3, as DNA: TGCAGCGTCAACAGACAGGGGAATTACGAGCAGTACTTC.

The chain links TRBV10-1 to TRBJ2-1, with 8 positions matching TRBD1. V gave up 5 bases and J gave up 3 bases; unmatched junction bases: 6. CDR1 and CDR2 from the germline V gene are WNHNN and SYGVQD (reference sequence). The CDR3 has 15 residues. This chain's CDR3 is CASSSATGVYNEQFF. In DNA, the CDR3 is TGCGCCAGCAGTTCTGCGACAGGGGTCTACAATGAGCAGTTCTTC.